This T cell receptor beta chain was captured by sequencing in a study of cytomegalovirus exposure and HLA in healthy donors. As for the study in general: In an early release, HLA-typed donors contributed some 80 million unique TCR sequences. General observations from the study: An analysis was carried out later, and it reportedly showed fewer N-insertions in an Asian-associated ancestry cluster than the approximately 680-donor mean. Indistinguishable V segments, including TRBV6-2 and TRBV6-3, were excluded. Analyzed later, association rates of TCRs varied across HLA loci, with DRB1 most and HLA-C fewest.

With respect to this clone: Its antigen is unidentified.

Germline V CDR1 and CDR2: SGHAT, FQDESV (reference sequence). With V trimmed by 2 bases and J by 3 bases, 3 bases remained unmatched. The CDR3 is made up of 15 amino acids. The primer mix had 60 Vbeta and 13 Jbeta primers. Some clones are missing from TCRdb's copy, which holds only in-frame ones; the method was immunoSEQ multiplex PCR. This repertoire shows 130,000 or so clones, over 6.5% found once; its top ten account for 6% to 7.5%. This receptor was identified in a middle-aged woman in good health and CMV-seropositive. This sequence joins TRBV11-1 and TRBJ2-1; 8 bases are shared with TRBD2. The sample consisted of PBMCs. Here the CDR3 reads CASSLSSGDYNEQFF. The CDR3 DNA is TGTGCCAGCAGCTTAAGTAGCGGGGACTACAATGAGCAGTTCTTC.